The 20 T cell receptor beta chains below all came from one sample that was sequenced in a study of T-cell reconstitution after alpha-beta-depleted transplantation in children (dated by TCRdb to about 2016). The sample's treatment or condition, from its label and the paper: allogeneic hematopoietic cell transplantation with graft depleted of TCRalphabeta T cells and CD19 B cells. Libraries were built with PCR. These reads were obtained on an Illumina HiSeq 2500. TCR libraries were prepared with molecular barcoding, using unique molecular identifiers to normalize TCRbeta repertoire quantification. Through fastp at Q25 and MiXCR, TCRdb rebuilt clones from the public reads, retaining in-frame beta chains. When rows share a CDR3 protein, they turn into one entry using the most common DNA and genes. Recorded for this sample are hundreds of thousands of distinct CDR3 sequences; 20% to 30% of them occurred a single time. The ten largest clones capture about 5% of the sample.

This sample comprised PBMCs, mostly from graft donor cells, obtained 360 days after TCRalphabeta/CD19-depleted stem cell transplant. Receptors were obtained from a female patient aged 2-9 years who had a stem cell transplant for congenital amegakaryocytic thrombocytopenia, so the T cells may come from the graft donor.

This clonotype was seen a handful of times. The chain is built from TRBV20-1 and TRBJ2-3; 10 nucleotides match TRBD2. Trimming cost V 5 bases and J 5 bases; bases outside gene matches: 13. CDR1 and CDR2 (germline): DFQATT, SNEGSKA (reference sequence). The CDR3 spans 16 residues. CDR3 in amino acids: CSADTLAGGQRDTQYF. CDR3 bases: TGCAGTGCTGACACATTAGCGGGGGGCCAGAGAGATACGCAGTATTTT.

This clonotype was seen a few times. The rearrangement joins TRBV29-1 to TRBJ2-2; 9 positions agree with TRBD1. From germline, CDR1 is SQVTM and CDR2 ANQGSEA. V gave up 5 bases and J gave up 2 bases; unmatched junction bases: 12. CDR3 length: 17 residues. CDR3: CSVRPVGQGINTGELFF. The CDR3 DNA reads TGCAGCGTTCGTCCCGTCGGACAGGGGATAAACACCGGGGAGCTGTTTTTT.

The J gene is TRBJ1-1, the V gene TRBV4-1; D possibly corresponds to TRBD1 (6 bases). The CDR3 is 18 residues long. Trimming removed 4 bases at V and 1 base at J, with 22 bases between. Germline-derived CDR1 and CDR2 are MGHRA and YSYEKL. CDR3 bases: TGCGCCAGCAGCCTCTCGGTTTTACGCAGGGGAGGGAACACTGAAGCTTTCTTT. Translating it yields CASSLSVLRRGGNTEAFF.

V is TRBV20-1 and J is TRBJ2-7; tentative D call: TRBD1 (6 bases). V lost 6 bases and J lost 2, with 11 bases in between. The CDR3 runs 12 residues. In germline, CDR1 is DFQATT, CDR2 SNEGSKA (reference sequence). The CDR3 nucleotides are TGCAGTGCAGAACAGGGTACCTACGAGCAGTACTTC. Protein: CSAEQGTYEQYF.

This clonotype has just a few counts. The CDR3 nucleotides read TGCGCCAGCAGCTTGGAACACGAGCAGTACTTC. Amino acids: CASSLEHEQYF. The rearrangement joins TRBV5-1 to TRBJ2-7, with unresolved D. Germline values: CDR1 SGHRS, CDR2 YFSETQ. V was trimmed by 0 bases and J by 5 bases, leaving 3 bases between them. CDR3 length: 11 residues.

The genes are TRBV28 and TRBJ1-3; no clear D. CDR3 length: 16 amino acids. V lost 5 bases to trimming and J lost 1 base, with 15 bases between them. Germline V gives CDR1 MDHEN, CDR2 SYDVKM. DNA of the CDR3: TGTGCCAGCAGTCCTTTCCCCGACATGTCTGGAAACACCATATATTTT. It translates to CASSPFPDMSGNTIYF. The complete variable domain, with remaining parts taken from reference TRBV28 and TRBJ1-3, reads DVKVTQSSRYLVKRTGEKVFLECVQDMDHENMFWYRQDPGLGLRLIYFSYDVKMKEKGDIPEGYSVSREKKERFSLILESASTNQTSMYLCASSPFPDMSGNTIYFGEGSWLTVV.

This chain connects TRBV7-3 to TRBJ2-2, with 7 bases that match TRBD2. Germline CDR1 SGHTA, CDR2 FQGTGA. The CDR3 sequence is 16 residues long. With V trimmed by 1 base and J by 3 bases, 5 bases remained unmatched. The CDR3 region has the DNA TGTGCCAGCAGCTTAAGTTCGGGAGGATACACCGGGGAGCTGTTTTTT. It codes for CASSLSSGGYTGELFF.

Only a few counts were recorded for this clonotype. CDR3 loop: CASSSGRGSTDTQYF. The CDR3 nucleotides are TGCGCCAGCAGCAGCGGTAGAGGGAGCACAGATACGCAGTATTTT. The chain employs TRBV4-1 and TRBJ2-3, with D maybe TRBD2 (5 bases). Looked up from germline, CDR1 is MGHRA and CDR2 is YSYEKL. Trimming removed 5 bases at V and 0 bases at J, with 12 bases between. The CDR3 has 15 residues.

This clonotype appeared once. The CDR3 is CASSLGGGREQYF. CDR3 bases: TGTGCCAGCAGCTTAGGTGGGGGGCGGGAGCAGTACTTC. This chain joins TRBV7-3 and TRBJ2-7; the D call may be TRBD1 or TRBD2 (6 bases each). This CDR3 is 13 amino acids long. V lost 2 bases and J lost 7, with 12 bases in between. Germline loops: CDR1 SGHTA, CDR2 FQGTGA.

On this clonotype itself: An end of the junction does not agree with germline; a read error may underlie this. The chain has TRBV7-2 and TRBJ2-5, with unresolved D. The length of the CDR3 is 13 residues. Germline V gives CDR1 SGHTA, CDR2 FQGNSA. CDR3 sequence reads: CASRLVGQETQYF. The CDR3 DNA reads TGTGCCAGCAGATTAGTAGGGCAAGAGACCCAGTACTTC.

CDR3 loop: CSAGGRTKSYEQYF. CDR3 bases: TGCAGTGCTGGGGGGCGGACAAAGTCGTACGAGCAGTACTTC. The chain links TRBV20-1 to TRBJ2-7, with D possibly called TRBD1 or TRBD2 (6 bases each). V gave up 5 bases and J gave up 4 bases, with 18 bases separating them. There are 14 residues in the CDR3. The germline CDR1 and CDR2 sequences are DFQATT and SNEGSKA (reference sequence).

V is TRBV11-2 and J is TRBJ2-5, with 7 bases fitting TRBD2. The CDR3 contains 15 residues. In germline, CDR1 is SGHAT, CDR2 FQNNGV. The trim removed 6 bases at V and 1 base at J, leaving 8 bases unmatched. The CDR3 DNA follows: TGTGCCAGCAGTCGGGCCTCGGGAGGCCAAGAGACCCAGTACTTC. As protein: CASSRASGGQETQYF.

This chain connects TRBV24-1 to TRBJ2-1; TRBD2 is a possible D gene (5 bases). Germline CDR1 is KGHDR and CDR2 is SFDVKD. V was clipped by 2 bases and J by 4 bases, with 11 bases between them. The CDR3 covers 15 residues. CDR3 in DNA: TGTGCCACCAGTGATTCCACAACTAGTTACAATGAGCAGTTCTTC. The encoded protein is CATSDSTTSYNEQFF.

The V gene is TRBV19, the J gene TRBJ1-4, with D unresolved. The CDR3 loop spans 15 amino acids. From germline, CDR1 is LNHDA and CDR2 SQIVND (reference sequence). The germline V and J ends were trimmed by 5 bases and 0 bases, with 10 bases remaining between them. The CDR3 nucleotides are TGTGCCAGTAGTGTCTACGCTGCAACTAATGAAAAACTGTTTTTT. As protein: CASSVYAATNEKLFF.

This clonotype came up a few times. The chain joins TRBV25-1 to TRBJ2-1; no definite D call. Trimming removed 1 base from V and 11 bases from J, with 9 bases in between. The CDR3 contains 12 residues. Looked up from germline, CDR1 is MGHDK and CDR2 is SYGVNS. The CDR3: CASSELGSKQFF. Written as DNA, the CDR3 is TGTGCCAGCAGTGAATTGGGCAGCAAGCAGTTCTTC.

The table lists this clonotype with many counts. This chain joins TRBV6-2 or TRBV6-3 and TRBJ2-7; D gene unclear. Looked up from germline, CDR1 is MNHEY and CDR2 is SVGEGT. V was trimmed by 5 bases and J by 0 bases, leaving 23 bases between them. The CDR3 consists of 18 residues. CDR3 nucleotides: TGTGCCAGCAGTCCCCCCCCGAGAAACTCGATAAGCTCCTACGAGCAGTACTTC. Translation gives CASSPPPRNSISSYEQYF.

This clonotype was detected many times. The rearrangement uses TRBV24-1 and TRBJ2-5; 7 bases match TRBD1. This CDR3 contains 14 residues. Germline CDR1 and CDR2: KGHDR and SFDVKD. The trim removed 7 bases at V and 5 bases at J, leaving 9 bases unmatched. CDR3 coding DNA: TGTGCCACCAGCCCGAAGGGGGCCTATGAGACCCAGTACTTC. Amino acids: CATSPKGAYETQYF.

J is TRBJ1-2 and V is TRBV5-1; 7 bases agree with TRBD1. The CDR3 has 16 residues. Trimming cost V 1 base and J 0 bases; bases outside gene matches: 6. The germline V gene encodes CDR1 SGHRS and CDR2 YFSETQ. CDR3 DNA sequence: TGCGCCAGCAGCTTGTGGGACAGCCGATCTAACTATGGCTACACCTTC. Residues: CASSLWDSRSNYGYTF.

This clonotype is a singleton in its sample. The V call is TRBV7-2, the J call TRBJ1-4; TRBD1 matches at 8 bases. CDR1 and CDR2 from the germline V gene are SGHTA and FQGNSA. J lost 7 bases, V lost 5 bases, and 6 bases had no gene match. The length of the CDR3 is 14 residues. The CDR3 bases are TGTGCCAGCAGCACGGACAGGGACACTGAAAAACTGTTTTTT. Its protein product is CASSTDRDTEKLFF.

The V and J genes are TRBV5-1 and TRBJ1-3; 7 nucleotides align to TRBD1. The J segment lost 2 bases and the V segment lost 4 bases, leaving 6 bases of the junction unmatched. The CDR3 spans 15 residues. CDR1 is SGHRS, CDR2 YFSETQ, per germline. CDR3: CASSRQGSTGNTIYF. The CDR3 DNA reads TGCGCCAGCAGCCGACAGGGATCGACTGGAAACACCATATATTTT.